The clone carrying this TCR beta chain came up once. Using immunoSEQ multiplex PCR, the repertoire was profiled, and TCRdb retains in-frame clones only, with some absent. The data contain tens of thousands of clones, roughly nine tenths of them singletons. V was pared by 0 bases and J by 4 bases, with 4 bases of the junction left unmatched. The CDR3 contains 15 residues. Germline CDR1 reads SGDLS; CDR2 reads YYNGEE. The sample originates from a study of PD-1 blockade in classical Hodgkin lymphoma. Study-wide context: It was nivolumab at 3 mg/kg, given intravenously every 2 weeks, that patients received.

Specified time point: cycle 4 day 1 (C4D1), after around six weeks of nivolumab. All patients relapsed after autologous stem cell transplantation, and brentuximab vedotin exposure varied. This chain uses TRBV9 with TRBJ2-5, with 9 nucleotides matching TRBD2. The sequencing used peripheral blood mononuclear cells (PBMCs), collected before the fourth cycle of nivolumab. This clonotype was obtained from a human donor with classical Hodgkin lymphoma. CDR3 amino acids: CASSVDRGGAETQYF. The CDR3 nucleotides are TGTGCCAGCAGCGTAGATCGCGGGGGGGCAGAGACCCAGTACTTC.